The present TCR beta chain was sequenced within a study of lymphopenia after photon versus proton radiotherapy. From germline, CDR1 is MDHEN and CDR2 SYDVKM. CDR3 length equals 14 residues. V was trimmed by 6 bases and J by 3 bases, leaving 12 bases between them. General study results and limits: Post-nadir TCR diversity decline inversely tracked overall survival among those who died. Oligoclonal CD8+ Temra expansion after nadir drove photon patients' diversity drop.

Notes on this clone: What it binds is not known.

Measured with immunoSEQ multiplex PCR; TCRdb has only the in-frame clones, and not every one. The sample carries 75,000 or so clones, 65% to 85% recorded once. This sequence was found in a man aged 60 to 69 with pancreatic cancer. Here the sequenced sample was peripheral blood, taken from a patient treated with proton-based radiotherapy. The chain links TRBV28 to TRBJ1-5; D gene ambiguous. CDR3 nucleotides: TGTGCCAGCAGAGCCCCCGGGATCAATCAGCCCCAGCATTTT. Translated, it gives CASRAPGINQPQHF.